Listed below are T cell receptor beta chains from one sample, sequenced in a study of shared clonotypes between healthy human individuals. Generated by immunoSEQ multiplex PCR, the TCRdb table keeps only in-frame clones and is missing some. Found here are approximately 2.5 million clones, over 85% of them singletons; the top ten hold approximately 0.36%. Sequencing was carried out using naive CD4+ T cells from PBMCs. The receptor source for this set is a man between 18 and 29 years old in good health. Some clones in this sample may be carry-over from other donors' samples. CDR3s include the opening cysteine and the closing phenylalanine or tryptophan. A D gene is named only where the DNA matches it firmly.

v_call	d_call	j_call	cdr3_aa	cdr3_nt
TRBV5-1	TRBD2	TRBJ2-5	CASSDLAGGGETQYF	TGCGCCAGCAGCGACCTAGCGGGAGGGGGGGAGACCCAGTACTTC
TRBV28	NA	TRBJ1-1	CASVSLGTEAFF	TGTGCCAGCGTTAGCTTGGGGACTGAAGCTTTCTTT
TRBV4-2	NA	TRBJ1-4	CASSQARGGSTNEKLFF	TGTGCCAGCAGCCAAGCCCGGGGGGGGTCAACTAATGAAAAACTGTTTTTT
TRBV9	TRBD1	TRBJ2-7	CASSPGQGAYEQYF	TGTGCCAGCAGCCCGGGACAGGGGGCCTACGAGCAGTACTTC
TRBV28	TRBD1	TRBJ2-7	CASRGQGSHEQYF	TGTGCCAGCAGGGGACAGGGGTCCCACGAGCAGTACTTC
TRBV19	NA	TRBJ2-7	CASSRTRTPYEQYF	TGTGCCAGTAGCCGGACTCGTACCCCCTACGAGCAGTACTTC
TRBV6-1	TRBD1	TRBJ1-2	CASRLGTGYGYTF	TGTGCCAGCAGACTCGGGACAGGCTATGGCTACACCTTC
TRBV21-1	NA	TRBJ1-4	CASSKGQGPNEKLFF	TGTGCCAGCAGCAAGGGACAGGGACCTAATGAAAAACTGTTTTTT
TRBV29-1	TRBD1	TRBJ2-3	CSVEGIRGQGTDTQYF	TGCAGCGTTGAAGGAATCAGAGGACAGGGGACAGATACGCAGTATTTT
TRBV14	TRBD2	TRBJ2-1	CASSQTGLARSYNEQFF	TGTGCCAGCAGCCAAACTGGACTAGCGCGCTCCTACAATGAGCAGTTCTTC
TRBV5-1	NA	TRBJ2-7	CASSLAGSFLYEQYF	TGCGCCAGCAGCTTGGCCGGTAGCTTTCTGTACGAGCAGTACTTC
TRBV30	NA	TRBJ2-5	CALTLPDQETQYF	TGTGCCTTGACCCTACCGGACCAAGAGACCCAGTACTTC
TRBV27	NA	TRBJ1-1	CASSLLQRTTEAFF	TGTGCCAGCAGTTTATTACAACGGACAACTGAAGCTTTCTTT
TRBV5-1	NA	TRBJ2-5	CASSWDLGETQYF	TGCGCCAGCAGCTGGGATTTAGGGGAGACCCAGTACTTC
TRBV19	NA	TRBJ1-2	CASSIAETEPMGITF	TGTGCCAGTAGTATAGCGGAAACAGAGCCTATGGGGATCACCTTC
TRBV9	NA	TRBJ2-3	CASSVGLGTDTQYF	TGTGCCAGCAGCGTAGGACTAGGCACAGATACGCAGTATTTT
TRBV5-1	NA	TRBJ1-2	CASSLVFGSINGYTF	TGCGCCAGCAGCTTGGTCTTCGGTAGCATTAATGGCTACACCTTC
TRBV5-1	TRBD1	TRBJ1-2	CASSMDPGQGDGGGYTF	TGCGCCAGCAGTATGGATCCGGGACAGGGGGATGGCGGTGGCTACACCTTC
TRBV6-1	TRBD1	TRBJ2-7	CASTRTGTPYEQYF	TGTGCCAGCACTCGGACAGGGACCCCTTACGAGCAGTACTTC
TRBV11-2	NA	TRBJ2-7	CASSPVSRKNEQYF	TGTGCCAGCAGCCCCGTTTCCCGGAAAAATGAGCAGTACTTC
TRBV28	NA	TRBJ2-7	CASSFDSRYEQYF	TGTGCCAGCAGTTTCGACAGCCGCTACGAGCAGTACTTC
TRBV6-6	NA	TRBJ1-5	CASSYPGVGSQPQHF	TGTGCCAGCAGTTACCCCGGGGTGGGAAGTCAGCCCCAGCATTTT
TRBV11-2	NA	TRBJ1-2	CASSLAGFGYTF	TGTGCCAGCAGCTTAGCCGGGTTTGGCTACACCTTC
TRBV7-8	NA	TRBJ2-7	CASSLAVRMEF	TGTGCCAGCAGCTTAGCAGTGCGGATGGAGTTC